The clone carrying this T cell receptor beta chain was recorded many times. One entry per CDR3 protein, called by TCRdb with MiXCR from the 5' RACE reads. In the table there are around 50,000 distinct CDR3 sequences, 3.5% to 5% of which are singletons. This sample is drawn from a study of early T cells in non-severe SARS-CoV-2 infection. CDR1 and CDR2 from the germline V gene are SGHDT and YYEEEE. The CDR3 contains 14 residues. V lost 4 bases, J lost 0 bases, and 3 bases stayed unmatched. This receptor was obtained from an adult who was a healthcare worker with PCR-confirmed SARS-CoV-2 infection or an uninfected control (not recorded which). V is TRBV5-6 and J is TRBJ2-7, with 8 nucleotides matching TRBD1. Specimen: whole blood. CDR3 DNA: TGTGCCAGCAGCAGGACAGGGACCTCCTACGAGCAGTACTTC. Its translation is CASSRTGTSYEQYF.